These T cell receptor beta chains were read from a single sample in a study of PD-1 blockade in classical Hodgkin lymphoma. Sequenced by immunoSEQ multiplex PCR; TCRdb stores in-frame clones only, minus some. The data contain over 90,000 clones, approximately 92% of them singletons. Specimen: peripheral blood mononuclear cells (PBMCs), collected before the second cycle of nivolumab. These receptors were taken from a human donor with classical Hodgkin lymphoma. Each CDR3 is given with its conserved first and last residue. Fields, in order: J gene, D gene, clone size, V gene, CDR3 protein, CDR3 DNA. The D gene is left open where the match is weak. Clone sizes are given selectively: once, few, many, or a class where the clone is expanded.

TRBJ1-4	NA	NA	TRBV5-1	CASSLEPPRGGNEKLFF	TGCGCCAGCAGCTTGGAGCCCCCCAGGGGCGGGAATGAAAAACTGTTTTTT
TRBJ1-1	NA	NA	TRBV2	CASSELGTNTEAFF	TGTGCCAGCAGTGAACTCGGAACGAACACTGAAGCTTTCTTT
TRBJ1-2	NA	NA	TRBV25-1	CASSGPTGSRVYGYTF	TGTGCCAGCAGTGGCCCTACAGGGTCCAGAGTCTATGGCTACACCTTC
TRBJ2-1	NA	NA	TRBV28	CASGFFTGEQFF	TGTGCCAGCGGATTTTTCACCGGTGAGCAGTTCTTC
TRBJ2-7	NA	NA	TRBV7-9	CASSLGTSGLLPYEQYF	TGTGCCAGCAGCTTAGGGACTTCGGGCCTTCTTCCCTACGAGCAGTACTTC
TRBJ2-1	TRBD1	NA	TRBV5-1	CASSFSRTGTGNEQFF	TGCGCCAGCAGCTTTTCCCGGACAGGGACTGGGAATGAGCAGTTCTTC
TRBJ1-5	NA	NA	TRBV7-2	CASSPGAGVKPQHF	TGTGCCAGCAGCCCAGGGGCAGGGGTGAAGCCCCAGCATTTT
TRBJ2-7	NA	NA	TRBV28	CASSPLQGSYEQYF	TGTGCCAGCAGTCCGCTACAGGGATCCTACGAGCAGTACTTC
TRBJ2-7	TRBD1	NA	TRBV19	CASSIEQGAYEQYF	TGTGCCAGTAGTATAGAGCAGGGGGCATACGAGCAGTACTTC
TRBJ1-6	NA	NA	TRBV5-1	CASSLENSPLHF	TGCGCCAGCAGCCTGGAAAATTCACCCCTCCACTTT
TRBJ2-7	NA	NA	TRBV27	CASSSLRGSYEQYF	TGTGCCAGCAGTTCCCTGAGGGGCTCCTACGAGCAGTACTTC
TRBJ2-7	TRBD2	NA	TRBV28	CASSQPSGRVFEQYF	TGTGCCAGCAGCCAACCTAGCGGGAGGGTTTTCGAGCAGTACTTC
TRBJ2-1	NA	NA	TRBV28	CASSLSRTIYNEQFF	TGTGCCAGCAGTTTATCCCGGACTATTTACAATGAGCAGTTCTTC
TRBJ2-7	NA	NA	TRBV10-3	CAISVSGDEQYF	TGTGCCATCAGTGTTTCCGGGGACGAGCAGTACTTC
TRBJ2-1	TRBD2	NA	TRBV27	CASRTRLQGTRRYNEQFF	TGTGCCAGCAGAACTAGGCTCCAAGGGACTAGGCGTTACAATGAGCAGTTCTTC
TRBJ1-1	NA	NA	TRBV18	CASSQKQGNTEAFF	TGTGCCAGCTCACAAAAACAGGGGAACACTGAAGCTTTCTTT
TRBJ2-3	NA	NA	TRBV5-1	CASSSGLKGFTDTQYF	TGCGCCAGCAGCTCCGGACTCAAGGGATTCACAGATACGCAGTATTTT
TRBJ2-3	NA	NA	TRBV2	CASRDNTDTQYF	TGTGCCAGCCGGGACAACACAGATACGCAGTATTTT
TRBJ2-7	TRBD2	NA	TRBV7-9	CASSPSGGAYEQYF	TGTGCCAGCAGCCCGAGCGGGGGGGCATACGAGCAGTACTTC
TRBJ2-3	TRBD1	NA	TRBV5-1	CASSLGTGGDTQYF	TGCGCCAGCAGCCTAGGGACAGGGGGGGATACGCAGTATTTT
TRBJ2-3	NA	NA	TRBV6-1	CASSESWSDTQYF	TGTGCCAGCAGTGAAAGCTGGTCAGATACGCAGTATTTT
TRBJ2-7	NA	NA	TRBV7-9	CASSLASVPYEQYF	TGTGCCAGCAGCTTAGCTTCAGTTCCCTACGAGCAGTACTTC
TRBJ1-5	NA	NA	TRBV28	CASSLGRGRQPQHF	TGTGCCAGCAGTTTAGGTCGAGGGCGACAGCCCCAGCATTTT
TRBJ2-1	TRBD2	NA	TRBV4-1	CASSQVRGRGGMDEQFF	TGCGCCAGCAGCCAAGTGCGTGGGCGGGGGGGGATGGATGAGCAGTTCTTC
TRBJ2-6	NA	NA	TRBV19	CASSKASSGANVLTF	TGTGCCAGTAGTAAGGCTAGCTCTGGGGCCAACGTCCTGACTTTC
TRBJ2-7	TRBD1	NA	TRBV5-6	CASSLYSGTGAEQYF	TGTGCCAGCAGCTTGTATTCCGGGACAGGGGCCGAGCAGTACTTC
TRBJ2-2	NA	NA	TRBV6-1	CASLFTGELFF	TGTGCCAGCTTATTCACCGGGGAGCTGTTTTTT
TRBJ2-1	NA	NA	TRBV10-3	CAIRGGGNHYNEQFF	TGTGCCATCAGGGGAGGGGGAAACCATTACAATGAGCAGTTCTTC
TRBJ2-1	NA	NA	TRBV18	CASSLRADNEQFF	TGTGCCAGCTCCCTCCGGGCGGACAATGAGCAGTTCTTC
TRBJ2-2	NA	NA	TRBV10-2	CASRGENTGELFF	TGCGCCAGCAGGGGGGAAAACACCGGGGAGCTGTTTTTT
TRBJ2-7	NA	NA	TRBV15	CATSREGGIYEQYF	TGTGCCACCAGCAGGGAGGGGGGGATCTACGAGCAGTACTTC
TRBJ2-2	NA	NA	TRBV7-8	CASSSEVGELFF	TGTGCCAGCAGCTCCGAAGTGGGGGAGCTGTTTTTT
TRBJ1-5	NA	NA	TRBV10-2	CASSGTASYSNQPQHF	TGCGCCAGCAGTGGGACAGCCAGTTATAGCAATCAGCCCCAGCATTTT
TRBJ1-1	NA	NA	TRBV25-1	CASSARGGNTEAFF	TGTGCCAGCAGTGCGAGGGGGGGGAACACTGAAGCTTTCTTT
TRBJ1-1	NA	NA	TRBV6-1	CASSPGGVGTEAFF	TGTGCCAGCAGCCCCGGGGGAGTCGGCACTGAAGCTTTCTTT
TRBJ2-7	TRBD1	NA	TRBV27	CASTGSGDRVGYEQYF	TGTGCCAGCACCGGTTCCGGTGACAGGGTAGGCTACGAGCAGTACTTC
TRBJ1-1	NA	NA	TRBV28	CASSPPRHLNTEAFF	TGTGCCAGCAGTCCTCCGAGACACCTGAACACTGAAGCTTTCTTT
TRBJ2-7	TRBD1	once	TRBV11-2	CASSPARDRGFYEQYF	TGTGCCAGCAGCCCCGCCCGGGACAGGGGGTTCTACGAGCAGTACTTC
TRBJ2-5	TRBD2	NA	TRBV7-8	CASSLGGGEHQETQYF	TGTGCCAGCAGCTTAGGGGGAGGGGAGCACCAAGAGACCCAGTACTTC
TRBJ2-2	TRBD2	NA	TRBV6-5	CASSRLATNTGELFF	TGTGCCAGCAGTCGACTAGCCACGAACACCGGGGAGCTGTTTTTT
TRBJ2-4	TRBD2	few	TRBV4-2	CASSQLAGGEDIQYF	TGTGCCAGCAGCCAACTAGCGGGGGGGGAGGACATTCAGTACTTC
TRBJ2-1	TRBD1	NA	TRBV23-1	CASSQPGQGNNEQFF	TGCGCCAGCAGTCAACCGGGACAGGGAAACAATGAGCAGTTCTTC
TRBJ2-3	NA	NA	TRBV7-2	CASSHIPQYF	TGTGCCAGCAGCCACATTCCGCAGTATTTT
TRBJ1-6	TRBD1	NA	TRBV7-6	CASSSGQGLNSPLHF	TGTGCCAGCAGCTCGGGACAGGGGCTAAATTCACCCCTCCACTTT
TRBJ1-1	NA	once	TRBV1	CTSTPARSEAFF	TGCACCAGCACGCCTGCTCGATCCGAAGCTTTCTTT
TRBJ2-3	NA	few	TRBV5-1	CASSLDSGDTQYF	TGCGCCAGCAGCTTGGACAGTGGGGATACGCAGTATTTT
TRBJ2-2	TRBD2	NA	TRBV28	CASSFDPGLASSWELFF	TGTGCCAGCAGTTTTGACCCGGGACTAGCAAGTTCCTGGGAGCTGTTTTTT
TRBJ1-1	TRBD1	once	TRBV10-1	CASRQGTGTEAFF	TGCGCCAGCAGGCAGGGGACAGGGACTGAAGCTTTCTTT
TRBJ2-7	NA	NA	TRBV28	CASSLRGSEQYF	TGTGCCAGCAGTTTAAGGGGGTCCGAGCAGTACTTC